This TCR beta chain came from a study of T cell repertoires in cytomegalovirus infection. V was shortened by 6 bases and J by 6 bases, with 6 bases between the two germline ends. This CDR3 has 11 amino acids. Looked up from germline, CDR1 is MDHEN and CDR2 is SYDVKM. In TCRdb, the reads were re-called with MiXCR into one record per CDR3 protein. The table shows fewer than 300,000 distinct CDR3 sequences, with about 26% occurring only once. This clonotype was picked up a small number of times. Specimen: PBMCs. V gene TRBV28 combines with J gene TRBJ1-5, with D hard to call. The TCR was taken from a human donor in good health (CMV status not recorded). Some clones in this sample may be carry-over from other donors' samples. CDR3 DNA sequence: TGTGCCAGCAGCCGTATTCAGCCCCAGCATTTT. Amino acids: CASSRIQPQHF.